This T cell receptor beta chain is drawn from a study of shared clonotypes between healthy human individuals. Positive CCR7 selection of CD45RO-negative cells yielded the naive CD8 cells, and terminally differentiated effector memory CD45RA+ cells were excluded. As regards this clone: Its antigen is unknown.

Study-level points and caveats: Depth of sequencing was expected to influence donor clonotype sharing.

Deep level was the assay's run setting. TCRdb's copy holds only in-frame clones and misses some; the assay was immunoSEQ multiplex PCR. The sample lists some 2,100,000 clones; more than 85% were seen once. Germline loops: CDR1 SGHRS, CDR2 YFSETQ. This CDR3 contains 17 residues. The J segment lost 2 bases and the V segment lost 1 base, leaving 8 bases of the junction unmatched. The receptor was isolated from a man younger than 35 in good health. Some clones in this sample may be carry-over from other donors' samples. Sequencing was carried out using naive CD8+ T cells from PBMCs. This sequence joins TRBV5-1 and TRBJ2-1, with 8 bases that match TRBD2. The DNA of the CDR3 is TGCGCCAGCAGCTTGTATTACCGGGAGGGACCCTACAATGAGCAGTTCTTC. Translating gives CASSLYYREGPYNEQFF.